Here is one T cell receptor (beta chain) with its context. TCRdb's copy holds only in-frame clones and misses some; the assay was immunoSEQ multiplex PCR. Of about 81,000 clones listed, 84% were seen once; the top ten hold around a fifth. Trimming took off 1 base at V and 5 bases at J, with 12 bases between the two ends. The CDR3 loop spans 14 amino acids. Germline V lookup: CDR1 SGHNT, CDR2 YYREEE (reference sequence). The sample is drawn from a study of identifying expanded T cells in peripheral blood. The material sequenced was blood. The TCR sequence derives from a person aged 18 to 69 in good health. The gene calls are TRBV5-4 and TRBJ1-2, with a tentative D call TRBD1 (6 bases). CDR3 DNA sequence: TGTGCCAGCAGCTTGCCGGGGGCGGGGTATGGCTACACCTTC. Translated, it gives CASSLPGAGYGYTF.